This T cell receptor (beta chain) derives from a study of response to subunit inactivated influenza vaccine. With regard to this clonotype: The antigen remains unidentified.

Overall study results and limits: The study's authors posited that every seasonal influenza vaccination enlists few new T cells.

This CDR3 spans 16 amino acids. The ends were cut back, 3 bases at V and 3 bases at J, with 15 bases in the middle. Germline assignment: CDR1 LNHDA and CDR2 SQIVND (reference sequence). Each CDR3 protein is one row after TCRdb ran MiXCR on the RT-PCR reads. The sample has approximately 300,000 distinct CDR3 sequences; around 20% are singletons. The input for sequencing was PBMCs from blood, taken approximately 22 months after vaccination. The receptor comes from a man aged 50-75 years who received an inactivated influenza vaccine. The chain employs TRBV19 and TRBJ1-5; a possible D gene is TRBD1 (6 bases). The CDR3 reads CASSMQGQGNNQPQHF. CDR3 nucleotide sequence: TGTGCCAGTAGTATGCAGGGGCAGGGGAACAATCAGCCCCAGCATTTT.